These 23 T cell receptor beta chains were all obtained from the same sample, sequenced in a study of blood T cell repertoires in COVID-19. TCRdb's copy holds only in-frame clones and misses some; the assay was immunoSEQ multiplex PCR. This sample yields fewer than 200,000 clones, of which about four fifths are seen a single time; 6% to 9% belongs to the top ten. Sequenced sample: peripheral blood. All receptors derive from a man aged 35-49 years who had recovered from COVID-19.

The chain links TRBV19 to TRBJ1-5; 12 nucleotides agree with TRBD1. The CDR3 runs 16 residues. Losses at the gene ends were 9 bases for V and 7 bases for J; bases not matched to a gene: 13. The germline gives CDR1 LNHDA, CDR2 SQIVND (reference sequence). The CDR3 nucleotides read TGTGCCAGCCTAGCGGGGACAGGGGGCGCGAAGCAGCCCCAGCATTTT. Protein product: CASLAGTGGAKQPQHF.

In its sample, this clone was seen once. The chain links TRBV6-5 to TRBJ2-7, with TRBD2 as a possible D gene (6 bases). The germline gives CDR1 MNHEY, CDR2 SVGAGI. The V end was cut by 6 bases, the J end by 1 base, with 13 bases between. The CDR3 sequence is 14 residues long. As DNA, the CDR3 is TGTGCCAGCAGGTTCGGGCGGGGTTCCTACGAGCAGTACTTC. Protein: CASRFGRGSYEQYF.

Turning to this clone: At one of its ends the junction is not consistent with the germline gene, which may arise from a read error. The chain combines TRBV6-5 with TRBJ1-3; 7 bases agree with TRBD1. The CDR3 totals 12 residues. Germline CDR1 and CDR2: MNHEY and SVGAGI. In nucleotides, the CDR3 is TGTGCCAGTTCGACAGTTCCGGGACAGTTAAATTTT. Protein sequence: CASSTVPGQLNF.

The V gene is TRBV27, the J gene TRBJ2-5; tentatively, D is TRBD2 (5 bases). The CDR3 is 15 amino acids. V lost 4 bases, J lost 5 bases, and 17 bases lay in between. Germline CDR1 reads MNHEY; CDR2 reads SMNVEV (reference sequence). The CDR3 is CASSSNWAGRETQYF. The CDR3, as DNA: TGTGCCAGCAGTTCGAACTGGGCGGGCCGGGAGACCCAGTACTTC.

The chain combines TRBV5-5 with TRBJ2-7; TRBD2 aligns across 14 bases. V lost 0 bases and J lost 4; bases outside the gene matches: 6. The CDR3 runs to 17 residues. Germline CDR1 and CDR2: SGHKS and YYEKEE (reference sequence). In nucleotides, the CDR3 is TGTGCCAGCAGCTTGGCCGGGACTAGCGGGAGTATTTACGAGCAGTACTTC. This gives the protein CASSLAGTSGSIYEQYF.

This clone showed up just once. The chain recombines TRBV4-1 with TRBJ2-5; D is perhaps TRBD2 (5 bases). V was trimmed by 5 bases and J by 2 bases, leaving 15 bases between them. CDR1 is MGHRA, CDR2 YSYEKL, per germline. This CDR3 is 15 amino acids long. The CDR3 DNA sequence: TGCGCCAGCAGCATCACTCCGGGAACTCAAGAGACCCAGTACTTC. Its protein is CASSITPGTQETQYF.

The rearrangement uses TRBV2 and TRBJ2-2, with 11 bases aligning to TRBD1. Looked up from germline, CDR1 is SNHLY and CDR2 is FYNNEI. J lost 6 bases, V lost 8 bases, and 8 bases had no gene match. The CDR3 is 15 residues long. The CDR3 DNA follows: TGTGCCAGCGGGACAGGGGGGCGCTCATCCGGGGAGCTGTTTTTT. Its translation: CASGTGGRSSGELFF.

The chain combines TRBV9 with TRBJ1-6; 7 positions agree with TRBD1. V lost 2 bases, J lost 8 bases, and 7 bases stayed unmatched. This CDR3 is 15 amino acids long. Germline loops: CDR1 SGDLS, CDR2 YYNGEE. The CDR3 DNA reads TGTGCCAGCAGCGTCAGACAGGGATTGGATTCACCCCTCCACTTT. Translating gives CASSVRQGLDSPLHF.

This sequence joins TRBV19 and TRBJ2-5, with 8 bases identical to TRBD1. CDR3 length equals 14 residues. Trimming took 4 bases from V and 4 from J; bases not matched to a gene: 5. Germline V lookup: CDR1 LNHDA, CDR2 SQIVND (reference sequence). The CDR3 loop is CASSTRTGSETQYF. In DNA form, the CDR3 reads TGTGCCAGTAGTACCCGGACAGGGTCAGAGACCCAGTACTTC.

This chain links TRBV18 with TRBJ2-7, with a weak D call TRBD1 (6 bases). The V end was cut by 3 bases, the J end by 3 bases, with 12 bases between. Looked up from germline, CDR1 is KGHSH and CDR2 is LQKENI. CDR3 length equals 14 residues. The CDR3 reads CASSPGTPIYEQYF. DNA of the CDR3: TGTGCCAGCTCACCCGGGACACCTATCTACGAGCAGTACTTC.

The chain recombines TRBV18 with TRBJ1-3; D is ambiguous. Germline V CDR1 and CDR2: KGHSH, LQKENI. The V end lost 1 base, the J end lost 0 bases, and 10 bases lay between the germline ends. CDR3 length: 16 amino acids. The CDR3 nucleotides read TGTGCCAGCTCACCACAATCGGAGGCCTCTGGAAACACCATATATTTT. Its protein product is CASSPQSEASGNTIYF.

This chain joins TRBV7-9 and TRBJ2-4, with 9 nucleotides matching TRBD2. CDR3 size: 16 residues. Germline V gene sequence: CDR1 SEHNR, CDR2 FQNEAQ (reference sequence). Trimming cost V 5 bases and J 3 bases; bases outside gene matches: 8. The CDR3 DNA reads TGTGCCAGCAGCCTAAGGACTAGCGAGGGCAAAAACATTCAGTACTTC. Translating it yields CASSLRTSEGKNIQYF.

This clone has just a few counts. The chain combines TRBV7-6 with TRBJ1-5; 9 positions match TRBD1. The CDR3 is 14 amino acids. CDR1 is SGHVS, CDR2 FNYEAQ, per germline. The J segment lost 6 bases and the V segment lost 5 bases, leaving 5 bases of the junction unmatched. CDR3 in amino acids: CASSPQTGGQPQHF. CDR3 nucleotide sequence: TGTGCCAGCAGCCCTCAGACAGGGGGTCAGCCCCAGCATTTT.

V is TRBV5-5 and J is TRBJ2-7; D is perhaps TRBD2 (6 bases). From germline, CDR1 is SGHKS and CDR2 YYEKEE (reference sequence). With 3 bases removed from V and 2 bases from J, the gap between germline ends came to 15 bases. The CDR3 consists of 15 residues. CDR3 DNA: TGTGCCAGCAGCTCGCGGGGCCTCCTCACCTACGAGCAGTACTTC. Protein product: CASSSRGLLTYEQYF.

The gene calls are TRBV4-1 and TRBJ2-1; TRBD2 agrees at 11 bases. The V and J ends lost 4 bases and 5 bases, in that order; junction bases with no gene match: 1. Germline V lookup: CDR1 MGHRA, CDR2 YSYEKL. The CDR3 contains 14 residues. CDR3 residues: CASSRTSGHNEQFF. In DNA form, the CDR3 reads TGCGCCAGCAGCCGGACTAGCGGGCACAATGAGCAGTTCTTC.

The rearrangement links TRBV4-1 to TRBJ1-1, with a weak D call TRBD1 (6 bases). The CDR3 consists of 16 residues. Germline CDR1 and CDR2: MGHRA and YSYEKL. V dropped 0 bases and J dropped 0 bases, with 11 bases sitting between them. As DNA, the CDR3 is TGCGCCAGCAGCCAAGAGGGGGGGCGCATGAACACTGAAGCTTTCTTT. Amino acids: CASSQEGGRMNTEAFF.

The V call is TRBV5-1, the J call TRBJ2-3; a weak D match, TRBD1 (5 bases). The CDR3 has 15 residues. V lost 0 bases to trimming and J lost 4 bases, with 12 bases between them. Germline V gene data show CDR1 as SGHRS and CDR2 as YFSETQ. The CDR3 region is CASSLAQGMSDTQYF. CDR3 in DNA: TGCGCCAGCAGCTTGGCGCAGGGTATGTCAGATACGCAGTATTTT. Based on the CDR3 plus reference TRBV5-1 and TRBJ2-3, the full variable domain is KAGVTQTPRYLIKTRGQQVTLSCSPISGHRSVSWYQQTPGQGLQFLFEYFSETQRNKGNFPGRFSGRQFSNSRSEMNVSTLELGDSALYLCASSLAQGMSDTQYFGPGTRLTVL.

This chain links TRBV4-3 with TRBJ2-1; 12 bases match TRBD2. The CDR3 consists of 15 residues. Germline assignment: CDR1 LGHNA and CDR2 YSLEER. Trimming cost V 3 bases and J 6 bases; bases outside gene matches: 3. CDR3 coding DNA: TGCGCCAGCAGCCAGAGGACTAGCGGGACCAATGAGCAGTTCTTC. It is translated as CASSQRTSGTNEQFF.

Points on this clone: At one end, the junction sequence differs from germline, possibly due to a read error. V and J are TRBV5-1 and TRBJ1-4; 9 positions agree with TRBD1. CDR3 size: 16 residues. The germline V gene encodes CDR1 SGHRS and CDR2 YFSETQ. For the CDR3, the DNA is TGCGCCAGCAGGTTGGATACAGGGGGCGCGGGGGAAAAACTGTTTTTT. Translation gives CASRLDTGGAGEKLFF.

This chain connects TRBV7-8 to TRBJ1-1; no reliable D call. V was cut by 6 bases and J by 3 bases, with 11 bases left in between. This CDR3 has 13 residues. The germline V gene has CDR1 SGHVS and CDR2 FQNEAQ. The CDR3 spells CASRVGEYTEAFF. In DNA, the CDR3 is TGTGCCAGCAGGGTGGGAGAGTACACTGAAGCTTTCTTT.

The V gene is TRBV6-6, the J gene TRBJ2-7; perhaps TRBD1 as D (6 bases). The CDR3 sequence is 15 residues long. Per the germline V gene, CDR1 is MNHNY and CDR2 is SVGAGI (reference sequence). Trimming took off 6 bases at V and 2 bases at J, with 17 bases between the two ends. CDR3 sequence reads: CASSSGQFSPYEQYF. The CDR3 DNA reads TGTGCCAGCAGCTCCGGACAGTTCTCCCCCTACGAGCAGTACTTC.

The chain joins TRBV4-1 to TRBJ2-7; TRBD1 might be the D (6 bases). The V gene's germline CDR1 is MGHRA and CDR2 YSYEKL. The CDR3 consists of 12 residues. V was shortened by 1 base and J by 7 bases, with 8 bases between the two germline ends. CDR3 DNA sequence: TGCGCCAGCAGCCAAGGTCAGGGGGAGCAGTACTTC. Translation: CASSQGQGEQYF.

This clone was detected a few times. Germline and junction disagree at one end, which may indicate a read error. The chain has TRBV7-2 and TRBJ2-7, with 11 bases that match TRBD1. The CDR3 extends over 17 amino acids. Looked up from germline, CDR1 is SGHTA and CDR2 is FQGNSA. The CDR3 spells CASSLSTVRTGGAGCVF. In nucleotides, the CDR3 is TGTGCCAGCAGCCTATCCACCGTTAGGACAGGGGGCGCCGGGTGTGTCTTC. Supplemented by reference TRBV7-2 and TRBJ2-7, the full variable domain reads GAGVSQSPSNKVTEKGKDVELRCDPISGHTALYWYRQSLGQGLEFLIYFQGNSAPDKSGLPSDRFSAERTGGSVSTLTIQRTQQEDSAVYLCASSLSTVRTGGAGCVFGPGTRLTVT.